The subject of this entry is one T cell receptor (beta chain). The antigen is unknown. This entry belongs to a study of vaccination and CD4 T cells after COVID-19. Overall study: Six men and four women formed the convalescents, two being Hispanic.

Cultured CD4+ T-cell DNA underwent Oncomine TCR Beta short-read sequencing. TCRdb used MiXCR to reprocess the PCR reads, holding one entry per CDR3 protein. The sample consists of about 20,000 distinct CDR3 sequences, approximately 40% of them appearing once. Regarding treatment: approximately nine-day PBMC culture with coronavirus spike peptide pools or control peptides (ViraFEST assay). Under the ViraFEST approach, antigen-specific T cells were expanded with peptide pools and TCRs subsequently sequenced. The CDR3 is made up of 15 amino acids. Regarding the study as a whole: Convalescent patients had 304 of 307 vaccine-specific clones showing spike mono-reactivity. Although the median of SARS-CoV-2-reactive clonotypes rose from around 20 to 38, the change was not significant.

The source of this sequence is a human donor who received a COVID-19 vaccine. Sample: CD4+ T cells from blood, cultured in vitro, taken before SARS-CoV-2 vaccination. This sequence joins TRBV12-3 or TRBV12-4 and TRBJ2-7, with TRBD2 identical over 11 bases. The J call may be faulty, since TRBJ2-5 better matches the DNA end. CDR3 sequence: CASNVFSGGEETQYF. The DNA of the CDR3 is TGTGCCAGCAACGTCTTTAGCGGGGGGGAAGAGACCCAGTACTTC.